This TCR beta chain was recorded in a study of CD8+ T cells in alopecia areata. Study at large: Oral tofacitinib, 5 to 10 mg twice daily, was given in an open-label trial. Tofacitinib treatment spanned 6 to 18 months, with 6 months off drug afterward. Study-wide findings and caveats: Normal skin's resident alphabeta T cells are sequenced alongside lesional scalp T cells. Under tofacitinib, fewer expanded CD8+ clones appeared among the top 100 scalp clones.

Regarding this clone: Its target is not known.

Treatment reported: oral pan-JAK inhibitor, 5-10 mg twice daily. Those with alopecia areata gave lesional scalp punch biopsies and peripheral blood. Following RNA extraction, reverse transcription yielded cDNA that acted as the sequencing template. Sequenced by immunoSEQ multiplex PCR; TCRdb stores in-frame clones only, minus some. The sample lists roughly 7,200 clones, approximately 71% occurring once. The V gene's germline CDR1 is SGHAT and CDR2 FQNNGV. Trimming took off 4 bases at V and 2 bases at J, with 18 bases between the two ends. This CDR3 spans 16 amino acids. The V and J genes are TRBV11-2 and TRBJ2-7; D may correspond to TRBD1 or TRBD2 (5 bases each). This sequence was found in a human donor with alopecia areata. The sequencing used skin, collected at week 4, from a patient treated with tofacitinib. CDR3 amino acids: CASSSPGTYSPYEQYF. In nucleotides, the CDR3 is TGTGCCAGCAGCTCCCCCGGGACGTATTCCCCCTACGAGCAGTACTTC.